This T cell receptor (beta chain) derives from a study of T cell responses to AZD1222 COVID-19 vaccine. The wider study: Second-dose schedules of about 4 or about 12 weeks were combined.

Study results and caveats: Only a handful of AZD1222 recipients tested seropositive at baseline.

This table comes from immunoSEQ multiplex PCR, and its TCRdb copy is limited to in-frame clones, with some not included. The data contain about 130,000 clones, roughly 90% of them singletons. Trimming removed 5 bases from V and 6 bases from J; junction bases left unmatched: 8. CDR1 is LNHDA, CDR2 SQIVND, per germline (reference sequence). The CDR3 contains 14 residues. In regard to this clone: Its antigen is still unknown.

The material was peripheral blood, obtained on day 0 of AZD1222 vaccination. V usage is TRBV19 and J usage is TRBJ2-7; 9 bases fit TRBD2. This clonotype was sampled from an adult in good health. This CDR3 is CASSPGLAISEQYF. The CDR3 region has the DNA TGTGCCAGTAGTCCGGGACTAGCAATCTCCGAGCAGTACTTC.